This passage covers 18 T cell receptor beta chains from one sample sequenced in a study of blood T cells in healthy people across ages. For the second PCR, which ran for about 7 to 12 cycles, a sample-barcoded 5' primer and a J-beta primer mix were used. Each CDR3 protein gets one entry after TCRdb re-called the 5' RACE reads with MiXCR. The sample yields about 780,000 distinct CDR3 sequences, about 47% seen once. The sample was blood. The receptor source for this set is an elderly man in good health.

In this sample, this clonotype turned up many times. The rearrangement joins TRBV15 to TRBJ2-7; 12 bases are a match to TRBD2. Trimming cost V 7 bases and J 2 bases; bases outside gene matches: 6. CDR3 length: 15 residues. Germline V CDR1 and CDR2: LNHNV, YYDKDF (reference sequence). The CDR3 DNA sequence: TGTGCCACCAAGAGGACTAGCGGGATGACCTACGAGCAGTACTTC. The encoded protein is CATKRTSGMTYEQYF.

The rearrangement links TRBV4-3 to TRBJ2-1, with D unresolved. Trimming removed 0 bases from V and 5 bases from J, with 5 bases in between. This CDR3 is 13 amino acids long. Germline CDR1 and CDR2: LGHNA and YSLEER. The CDR3 here is CASSQERNNEQFF. The CDR3 DNA reads TGCGCCAGCAGCCAAGAACGGAACAATGAGCAGTTCTTC.

The rearrangement uses TRBV2 and TRBJ2-5; D unclear. CDR1 is SNHLY and CDR2 is FYNNEI in the germline V gene. The CDR3 is made up of 15 amino acids. V dropped 0 bases and J dropped 3 bases, with 11 bases sitting between them. The CDR3 here is CASSEALGLEETQYF. The CDR3 DNA reads TGTGCCAGCAGTGAAGCGTTGGGGTTGGAAGAGACCCAGTACTTC.

The genes are TRBV5-1 and TRBJ2-2, with 9 bases that match TRBD2. CDR1 and CDR2 from the germline V gene are SGHRS and YFSETQ. V gave up 2 bases and J gave up 5 bases; unmatched junction bases: 7. This CDR3 contains 16 residues. CDR3 bases: TGCGCCAGCAGCTTCCGAGCGGGGGGACAAACCGGGGAGCTGTTTTTT. Its translation is CASSFRAGGQTGELFF. The variable domain in full, completed from reference TRBV5-1 and TRBJ2-2, reads KAGVTQTPRYLIKTRGQQVTLSCSPISGHRSVSWYQQTPGQGLQFLFEYFSETQRNKGNFPGRFSGRQFSNSRSEMNVSTLELGDSALYLCASSFRAGGQTGELFFGEGSRLTVL.

This chain links TRBV2 with TRBJ2-5; 12 bases line up with TRBD1. The CDR3 runs to 14 residues. J was trimmed by 11 bases and V by 4 bases; bases with no gene match: 8. Germline V gene data show CDR1 as SNHLY and CDR2 as FYNNEI. CDR3 DNA sequence: TGTGCCAGCAGTGCAGCCGGGACAGGGGGCGAACAGTACTTC. Its translation is CASSAAGTGGEQYF.

The gene calls are TRBV5-1 and TRBJ2-3; no definite D call. The ends were cut back, 3 bases at V and 3 bases at J, with 23 bases in the middle. Germline V gene sequence: CDR1 SGHRS, CDR2 YFSETQ. The CDR3 runs 18 residues. Here the CDR3 reads CASSSGRFTRITTDTQYF. In DNA, the CDR3 is TGCGCCAGCAGCTCTGGAAGATTCACGAGGATAACAACAGATACGCAGTATTTT.

Turning to this clonotype: One base away lies a much larger clone, so this may be a sequencing read error. The rearrangement uses TRBV14 and TRBJ1-1; 10 positions agree with TRBD1. The CDR3 extends over 15 amino acids. The germline gives CDR1 SGHDN, CDR2 FVKESK. V lost 1 base to trimming and J lost 5 bases; unmatched junction nucleotides: 4. The CDR3 coding sequence is TGTGCCAGCAGCCAAGGGACAGGGGGAGGGACTGAAGCTTTCTTT. Amino acids: CASSQGTGGGTEAFF.

The rearrangement joins TRBV20-1 to TRBJ1-2; D is perhaps TRBD1 (5 bases). CDR3 length equals 10 residues. V was clipped by 5 bases and J by 7 bases, with 8 bases between them. The germline V gene encodes CDR1 DFQATT and CDR2 SNEGSKA (reference sequence). As DNA, the CDR3 is TGCAGTGCTGAGACAGCTGGCTACACCTTC. This codes for CSAETAGYTF.

This rearrangement joins TRBV4-3 to TRBJ1-2; TRBD1 aligns across 8 bases. The CDR3 extends over 15 amino acids. Trimming at V came to 3 bases and at J to 3 bases, leaving 6 bases not matched to a gene. CDR1 LGHNA and CDR2 YSLEER come from the germline V gene. This CDR3 is CASSQAGTGYYGYTF. DNA for the CDR3: TGCGCCAGCAGCCAGGCCGGGACAGGTTACTATGGCTACACCTTC.

V is TRBV7-2 and J is TRBJ1-5, with no clear D. The CDR3 loop spans 15 amino acids. V lost 1 base and J lost 11, with 18 bases in between. From germline, CDR1 is SGHTA and CDR2 FQGNSA. CDR3 residues: CASSLGSGRQSAQHF. The CDR3 region has the DNA TGTGCCAGCAGCTTAGGATCGGGCCGGCAATCAGCCCAGCATTTT.

This clonotype was detected a few times. The V and J genes are TRBV28 and TRBJ2-4, with a possible D match to TRBD1 (6 bases). The CDR3 is made up of 15 amino acids. Trimming removed 4 bases from V and 2 bases from J, with 12 bases in between. Germline lookup yields CDR1 MDHEN and CDR2 SYDVKM. The CDR3 here is CASSSEGVPKNIQYF. In DNA form, the CDR3 reads TGTGCCAGCAGTTCCGAGGGGGTGCCCAAAAACATTCAGTACTTC. Full variable domain (outside the CDR3, taken from reference TRBV28 and TRBJ2-4): DVKVTQSSRYLVKRTGEKVFLECVQDMDHENMFWYRQDPGLGLRLIYFSYDVKMKEKGDIPEGYSVSREKKERFSLILESASTNQTSMYLCASSSEGVPKNIQYFGAGTRLSVL.

The chain combines TRBV3-1 with TRBJ2-5, with TRBD2 matching 11 bases. V lost 4 bases, J lost 2 bases, and 9 bases stayed unmatched. Germline CDR1 is LGHDT and CDR2 is YNNKEL (reference sequence). This CDR3 is 17 amino acids long. CDR3 amino acids: CASSPVLAGGPQETQYF. The CDR3 region has the DNA TGTGCCAGCAGCCCGGTTCTAGCGGGGGGCCCTCAAGAGACCCAGTACTTC.

Only a few counts were recorded for this clonotype. The rearrangement joins TRBV10-3 to TRBJ1-2; TRBD1 matches at 9 bases. Losses at the gene ends were 6 bases for V and 8 bases for J; bases not matched to a gene: 13. The V gene's germline CDR1 is ENHRY and CDR2 SYGVKD. The length of the CDR3 is 15 residues. The CDR3 nucleotides are TGTGCCATCAGAGCTCAAGCCGGGACAGGGTTAGGCTACACCTTC. Protein sequence: CAIRAQAGTGLGYTF.

This clonotype was observed a handful of times. The gene calls are TRBV3-1 and TRBJ2-5, with TRBD2 matching over 11 bases. CDR3 length equals 15 residues. From germline, CDR1 is LGHDT and CDR2 YNNKEL (reference sequence). Germline trimming cut 2 bases from V and 5 bases from J; bases unmatched to any gene: 4. The chain's CDR3 is CASSQTSGSLETQYF. For the CDR3, the DNA is TGTGCCAGCAGCCAAACTAGCGGGAGTTTGGAGACCCAGTACTTC.

The sample holds many counts of this clonotype. The chain couples TRBV27 to TRBJ1-2, with TRBD1 identical over 8 bases. Germline trimming cut 6 bases from V and 6 bases from J; bases unmatched to any gene: 6. Germline V gene sequence: CDR1 MNHEY, CDR2 SMNVEV (reference sequence). This CDR3 has 13 residues. The DNA for the CDR3 is TGTGCCAGCAGAATAGGACAGGGAGATGGCTACACCTTC. This translates into CASRIGQGDGYTF.

The chain combines TRBV18 with TRBJ1-2, with 7 bases identical to TRBD1. This CDR3 contains 13 residues. Trimming cost V 6 bases and J 7 bases; bases outside gene matches: 8. CDR1 and CDR2 from the germline V gene are KGHSH and LQKENI. The CDR3 reads CASSLDREGGYTF. The CDR3 DNA reads as TGTGCCAGCTCCCTTGACAGGGAAGGTGGCTACACCTTC.

The chain joins TRBV29-1 to TRBJ2-5, with D hard to call. Germline CDR1 and CDR2: SQVTM and ANQGSEA. Between the trimmed V and J ends, which lost 1 base and 4 bases, there was a span of 10 bases. This CDR3 region has 13 residues. The CDR3 spells CSVEGVSRETQYF. As DNA, the CDR3 is TGCAGCGTTGAAGGGGTTAGCAGAGAGACCCAGTACTTC.

In regard to this clonotype: Lacking the conserved final phenylalanine or tryptophan, this CDR3 likely reflects a read error. V usage is TRBV20-1 and J usage is TRBJ2-7; 12 nucleotides line up with TRBD1. V shed 2 bases and J 3 bases; nucleotides not matched to a gene: 5. This CDR3 spans 15 amino acids. Germline-derived CDR1 and CDR2 are DFQATT and SNEGSKA (reference sequence). CDR3 DNA: TGCAGTGCTAGAAACCGGGACAGGGGGCTCTACGAGCAGTACTTA. Translation: CSARNRDRGLYEQYL.